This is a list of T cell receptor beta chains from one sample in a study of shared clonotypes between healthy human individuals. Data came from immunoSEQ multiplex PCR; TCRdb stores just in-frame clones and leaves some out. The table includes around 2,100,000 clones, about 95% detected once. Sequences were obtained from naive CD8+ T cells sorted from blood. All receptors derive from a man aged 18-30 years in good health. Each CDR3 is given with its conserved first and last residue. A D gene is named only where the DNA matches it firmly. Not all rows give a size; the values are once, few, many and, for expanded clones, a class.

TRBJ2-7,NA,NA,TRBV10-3,TGTGCCATCAGTGAGTCCGCTGGGTTTTTCTCATACGAGCAGTACTTC,CAISESAGFFSYEQYF
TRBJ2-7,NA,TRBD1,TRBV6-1,TGTGCCAGCAGTCCGGGACAGGGGTCAACCTACGAGCAGTACTTC,CASSPGQGSTYEQYF
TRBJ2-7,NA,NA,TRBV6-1,TGTGCCAGCAGTGTGAGCCCCTCCTACGAGCAGTACTTC,CASSVSPSYEQYF
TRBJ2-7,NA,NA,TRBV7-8,TGTGCCAGCAGCCCAGGACACTCCTACGAGCAGTACTTC,CASSPGHSYEQYF
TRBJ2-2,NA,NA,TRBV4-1,TGCGCCAGCAGCCACGATGGACGCGACACCGGGGAGCTGTTTTTT,CASSHDGRDTGELFF
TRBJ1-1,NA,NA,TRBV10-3,TGTGCCATCAGTGACCACAGGGTGAACACTGAAGCTTTCTTT,CAISDHRVNTEAFF
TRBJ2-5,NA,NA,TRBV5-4,TGTGCCAGCAGCTTCTTTGGGGGCCAAGAGACCCAGTACTTC,CASSFFGGQETQYF
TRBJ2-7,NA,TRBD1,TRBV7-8,TGTGCCAGCAGCTTAGTTGCGGGGACAGGGGACTACGAGCAGTACTTC,CASSLVAGTGDYEQYF
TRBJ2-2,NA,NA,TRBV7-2,TGTGCCAGCAGCTTAGCGGGGCCCGGGGAGCTGTTTTTT,CASSLAGPGELFF
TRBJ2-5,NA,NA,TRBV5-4,TGTGCCAGCAGCTTGGCAGGGATGGGGACCCAGTACTTC,CASSLAGMGTQYF
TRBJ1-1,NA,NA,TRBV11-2,TGTGCCAGCAGCTTAAGGGCGGAGAACACTGAAGCTTTCTTT,CASSLRAENTEAFF
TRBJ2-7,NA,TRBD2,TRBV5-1,TGCGCCAGCAGCTTACGCGGGGGGGCCGACGAGCAGTACTTC,CASSLRGGADEQYF
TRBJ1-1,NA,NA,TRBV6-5,TGTGCCAGCAGTTACTCGAACGGTGTGGGTGAAGCTTTCTTT,CASSYSNGVGEAFF
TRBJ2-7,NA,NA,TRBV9,TGTGCCAGCAGCGTAGGGGCGGGAACCTACGAGCAGTACTTC,CASSVGAGTYEQYF
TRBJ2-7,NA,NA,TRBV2,TGTGCCAGCAGTGACGGGGGACAGAAGTCCTACGAGCAGTACTTC,CASSDGGQKSYEQYF
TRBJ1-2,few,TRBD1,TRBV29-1,TGCAGCGTTGGGACAGGGGGCGCTGGCTACACCTTC,CSVGTGGAGYTF
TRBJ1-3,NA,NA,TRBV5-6,TGTGCCAGCAGCTTGGAAGGGGTCGGGGAATCTGGAAACACCATATATTTT,CASSLEGVGESGNTIYF
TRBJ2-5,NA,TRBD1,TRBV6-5,TGTGCCAGCAGTTACCTACAGGGGAGCCAAGAGACCCAGTACTTC,CASSYLQGSQETQYF
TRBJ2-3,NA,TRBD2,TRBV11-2,TGTGCCAGCAGCTTACTAGCGGGGAGCACAGATACGCAGTATTTT,CASSLLAGSTDTQYF
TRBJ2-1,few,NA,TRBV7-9,TGTGCCAGCAGCTTAGCGGGAGGTGAGCAGTTCTTC,CASSLAGGEQFF